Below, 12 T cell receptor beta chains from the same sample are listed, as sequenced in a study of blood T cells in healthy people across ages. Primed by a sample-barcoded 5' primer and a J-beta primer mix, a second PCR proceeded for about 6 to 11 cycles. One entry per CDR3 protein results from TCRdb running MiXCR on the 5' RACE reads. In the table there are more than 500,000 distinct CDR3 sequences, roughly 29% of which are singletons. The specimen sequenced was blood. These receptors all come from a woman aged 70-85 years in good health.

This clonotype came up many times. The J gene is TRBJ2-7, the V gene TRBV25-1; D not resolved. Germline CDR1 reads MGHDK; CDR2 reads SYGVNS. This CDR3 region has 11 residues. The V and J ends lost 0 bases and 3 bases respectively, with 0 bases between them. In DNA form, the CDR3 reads TGTGCCAGCAGTGAATACTACGAGCAGTACTTC. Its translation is CASSEYYEQYF.

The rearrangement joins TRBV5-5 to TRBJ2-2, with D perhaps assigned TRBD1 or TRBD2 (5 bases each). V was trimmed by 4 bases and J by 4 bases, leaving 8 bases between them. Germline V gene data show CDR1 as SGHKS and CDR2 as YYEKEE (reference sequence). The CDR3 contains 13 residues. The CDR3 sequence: CASSTGPTGELFF. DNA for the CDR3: TGTGCCAGCAGCACGGGACCCACCGGGGAGCTGTTTTTT.

CDR3 DNA: TGCAGTGCAAGATCCCAGGGAAGCGGCTACACCTTC. Its protein is CSARSQGSGYTF. The rearrangement links TRBV20-1 to TRBJ1-2, with D possibly TRBD1 on 5 matching bases. Germline CDR1 is DFQATT and CDR2 is SNEGSKA (reference sequence). Trimming shortened V by 6 bases and J by 8 bases, and 16 bases separated the two germline ends. The CDR3 loop spans 12 amino acids.

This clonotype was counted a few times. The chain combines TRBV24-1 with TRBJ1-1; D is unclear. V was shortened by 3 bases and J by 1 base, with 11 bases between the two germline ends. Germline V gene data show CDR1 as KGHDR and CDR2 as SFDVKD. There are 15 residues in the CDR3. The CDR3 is CATSDPRGENTEAFF. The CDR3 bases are TGTGCCACCAGTGATCCCCGGGGAGAGAACACTGAAGCTTTCTTT.

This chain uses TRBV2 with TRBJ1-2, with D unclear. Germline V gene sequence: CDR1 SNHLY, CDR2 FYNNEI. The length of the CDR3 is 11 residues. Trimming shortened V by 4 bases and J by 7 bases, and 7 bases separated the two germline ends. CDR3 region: CASSGTLGYTF. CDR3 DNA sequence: TGTGCCAGCAGTGGGACGCTTGGCTACACCTTC. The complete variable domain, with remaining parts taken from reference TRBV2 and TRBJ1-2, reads EPEVTQTPSHQVTQMGQEVILRCVPISNHLYFYWYRQILGQKVEFLVSFYNNEISEKSEIFDDQFSVERPDGSNFTLKIRSTKLEDSAMYFCASSGTLGYTFGSGTRLTVV.

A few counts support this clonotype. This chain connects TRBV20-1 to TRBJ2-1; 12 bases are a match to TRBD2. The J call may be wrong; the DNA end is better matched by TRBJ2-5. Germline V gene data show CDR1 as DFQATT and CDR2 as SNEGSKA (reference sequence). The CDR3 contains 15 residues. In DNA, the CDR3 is TGCAGTGCTAGAGAACTAGCGGGGGGCCAAGAGACCCAGTACTTC. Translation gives CSARELAGGQETQYF.

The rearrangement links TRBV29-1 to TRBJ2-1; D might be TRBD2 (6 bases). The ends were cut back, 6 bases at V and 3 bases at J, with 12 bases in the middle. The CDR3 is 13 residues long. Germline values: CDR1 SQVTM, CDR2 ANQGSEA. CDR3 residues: CSVISGGYNEQFF. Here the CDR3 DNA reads TGCAGCGTGATTTCCGGGGGCTACAATGAGCAGTTCTTC.

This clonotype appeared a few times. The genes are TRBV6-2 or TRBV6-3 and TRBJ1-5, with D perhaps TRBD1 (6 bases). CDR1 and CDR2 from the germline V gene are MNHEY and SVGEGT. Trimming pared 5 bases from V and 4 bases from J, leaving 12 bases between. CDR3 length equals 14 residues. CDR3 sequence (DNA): TGTGCCAGCAGTAGGGACACATGGAATCAGCCCCAGCATTTT. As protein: CASSRDTWNQPQHF.

In DNA form, the CDR3 reads TGTGCCAGCAGCTTAAGGGACAGGGGATACAATGAGCAGTTCTTC. Translating gives CASSLRDRGYNEQFF. The rearrangement uses TRBV7-2 and TRBJ2-1; 10 bases map to TRBD1. Germline V lookup: CDR1 SGHTA, CDR2 FQGNSA. The CDR3 has 15 amino acids. Trimming at V came to 2 bases and at J to 4 bases, leaving 2 bases not matched to a gene.

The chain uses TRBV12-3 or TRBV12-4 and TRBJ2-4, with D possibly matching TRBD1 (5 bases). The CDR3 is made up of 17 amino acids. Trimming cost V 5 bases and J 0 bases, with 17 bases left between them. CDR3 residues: CASSTYQGDIAKNIQYF. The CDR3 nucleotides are TGTGCCAGCAGTACCTACCAGGGCGACATAGCCAAAAACATTCAGTACTTC.

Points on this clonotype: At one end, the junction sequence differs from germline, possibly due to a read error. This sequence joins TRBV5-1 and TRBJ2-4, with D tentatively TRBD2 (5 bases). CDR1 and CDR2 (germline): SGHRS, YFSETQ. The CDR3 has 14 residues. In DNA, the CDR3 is TGCACCAGCAGCTTGGGAGATGCAAAGGACATTCAGTACTTC. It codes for CTSSLGDAKDIQYF. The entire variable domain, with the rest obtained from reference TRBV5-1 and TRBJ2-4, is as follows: KAGVTQTPRYLIKTRGQQVTLSCSPISGHRSVSWYQQTPGQGLQFLFEYFSETQRNKGNFPGRFSGRQFSNSRSEMNVSTLELGDSALYLCTSSLGDAKDIQYFGAGTRLSVL.

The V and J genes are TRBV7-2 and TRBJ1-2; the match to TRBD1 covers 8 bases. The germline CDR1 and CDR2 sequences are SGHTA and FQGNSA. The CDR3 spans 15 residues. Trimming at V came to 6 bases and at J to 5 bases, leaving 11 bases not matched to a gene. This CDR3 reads CASSPWDRKGYGYTF. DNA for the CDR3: TGTGCCAGCAGTCCATGGGACAGGAAGGGATATGGCTACACCTTC.